The clone carrying this T cell receptor (beta chain) was seen only a few times. This sample was included in a study of human T cells and chemical hapten exposure. Time point: patch test 2, 6 weeks after DPC sensitization. Specified treatment: therapeutic diphenylcyclopropenone sensitization with weekly scalp DPC. Someone pulled total RNA out of unfractionated whole blood. The germline gives CDR1 LNHNV, CDR2 YYDKDF (reference sequence). The CDR3 has 12 amino acids. The V and J ends lost 4 bases and 0 bases respectively, with 2 bases between them. One entry per CDR3 protein results from TCRdb running MiXCR on the RACE reads. This sample yields 95,000 or so distinct CDR3 sequences, of which about an eighth are seen a single time; more than 3% belongs to the top ten.

This receptor was obtained from a middle-aged woman with alopecia areata. Some clones in this sample may be carry-over from other donors' samples. The chain uses TRBV15 and TRBJ2-3, with D uncertain. This material consisted of whole blood, taken in connection with sensitization to the hapten diphenylcyclopropenone (DPC). The CDR3 DNA follows: TGTGCCACCAGCAAGAGCACAGATACGCAGTATTTT. Protein sequence: CATSKSTDTQYF.